The 17 T cell receptor beta chains below were found in one sample sequenced in a study of blood T cell repertoires in COVID-19. Profiled with immunoSEQ multiplex PCR; TCRdb holds only in-frame clones, not every one. The sample gives some 160,000 clones, more than 65% of which show up once; around 4% is in the top ten. The sample comprised peripheral blood. The receptors here all came from a man in his 60s with acute or convalescent COVID-19.

The chain carries TRBV10-3 and TRBJ1-4; TRBD1 matches at 9 bases. Germline values: CDR1 ENHRY, CDR2 SYGVKD. V lost 3 bases, J lost 7 bases, and 6 bases stayed unmatched. The CDR3 consists of 15 residues. CDR3 DNA sequence: TGTGCCATCAGTGATTCAACAGGGGGCAGTGAAAAACTGTTTTTT. This codes for CAISDSTGGSEKLFF.

The J gene is TRBJ1-1, the V gene TRBV25-1; D not resolved. Germline assignment: CDR1 MGHDK and CDR2 SYGVNS. V lost 7 bases and J lost 1, with 10 bases in between. This CDR3 spans 13 amino acids. CDR3 residues: CASKIGQNTEAFF. The DNA for the CDR3 is TGTGCCAGCAAGATTGGGCAGAACACTGAAGCTTTCTTT.

The chain joins TRBV28 to TRBJ2-5; possibly TRBD2 for D (6 bases). Trimming removed 4 bases from V and 5 bases from J, with 17 bases in between. Germline assignment: CDR1 MDHEN and CDR2 SYDVKM. CDR3 length: 15 residues. The CDR3 region has the DNA TGTGCCAGCAGTTCCTGGGGGATCGGAGGGGAGACCCAGTACTTC. Protein product: CASSSWGIGGETQYF.

The gene calls are TRBV18 and TRBJ2-7, with 13 bases that match TRBD2. Losses at the gene ends were 5 bases for V and 3 bases for J; bases not matched to a gene: 10. This CDR3 has 17 residues. Germline V gene data show CDR1 as KGHSH and CDR2 as LQKENI. The CDR3 DNA is TGTGCCAGCTCAGTTCCGGGACTAGCGGGAAGGCTCTACGAGCAGTACTTC. Translated, it gives CASSVPGLAGRLYEQYF.

This clone was counted ten times or more. The V call is TRBV6-2 or TRBV6-3, the J call TRBJ1-1; a weak D match, TRBD1 (6 bases). The CDR3 spans 14 residues. Deletions cut 4 bases from V and 0 bases from J, with 9 bases between. Germline-derived CDR1 and CDR2 are MNHEY and SVGEGT. The CDR3 DNA sequence: TGTGCCAGCAGTTGGACAGCACTGAACACTGAAGCTTTCTTT. It yields the protein CASSWTALNTEAFF.

The sample holds one count of this clone. The chain is built from TRBV10-1 and TRBJ2-5; D is unresolved. Trimming removed 3 bases at V and 4 bases at J, with 12 bases between. CDR1 is WNHNN, CDR2 SYGVQD, per germline (reference sequence). This CDR3 contains 14 residues. As DNA, the CDR3 is TGCGCCAGCAGTGACGGGTCGAATGGAGAGACCCAGTACTTC. Translating it yields CASSDGSNGETQYF.

The CDR3 reads CASSSRTGDYEQYF. The CDR3 nucleotides read TGCGCCAGCAGCTCCCGGACAGGGGACTACGAGCAGTACTTC. The chain combines TRBV5-1 with TRBJ2-7; 9 positions agree with TRBD1. This CDR3 is built from 14 residues. V gave up 3 bases and J gave up 3 bases; unmatched junction bases: 4. CDR1 SGHRS and CDR2 YFSETQ come from the germline V gene.

The chain carries TRBV5-1 and TRBJ2-7; 14 bases align to TRBD2. The germline CDR1 and CDR2 sequences are SGHRS and YFSETQ. With V trimmed by 4 bases and J by 1 base, 7 bases remained unmatched. The CDR3 extends over 17 amino acids. The CDR3 sequence: CASSPGLAGVGSYEQYF. CDR3 coding DNA: TGCGCCAGCAGCCCGGGACTAGCGGGAGTGGGATCCTACGAGCAGTACTTC.

This chain joins TRBV19 and TRBJ2-3; TRBD2 matches 9 bases. The CDR3 length is 15 residues. The V and J ends lost 4 bases and 0 bases, in that order; junction bases with no gene match: 2. Looked up from germline, CDR1 is LNHDA and CDR2 is SQIVND (reference sequence). The CDR3: CASSTLAGSTDTQYF. The CDR3 coding sequence is TGTGCCAGTAGTACCCTAGCGGGAAGCACAGATACGCAGTATTTT.

The rearrangement uses TRBV5-1 and TRBJ2-3, with TRBD2 identical over 7 bases. The CDR3 length is 18 residues. The germline gives CDR1 SGHRS, CDR2 YFSETQ. The V gene end was trimmed by 0 bases and the J gene end by 0 bases; junction bases not matched to a gene: 10. As DNA, the CDR3 is TGCGCCAGCAGCTTGGGGGCGGGAGCATTTTATAGCACAGATACGCAGTATTTT. Protein: CASSLGAGAFYSTDTQYF.

The table lists this clone with a few counts. The rearrangement joins TRBV3-1 (or the pseudogene TRBV3-2) to TRBJ2-7; 7 bases line up with TRBD2. Germline CDR1 LGHDT, CDR2 YNNKEL (reference sequence). V gave up 1 base and J gave up 5 bases; unmatched junction bases: 8. The CDR3 consists of 15 residues. The CDR3 coding sequence is TGTGCCAGCAGCCAAGTTGGTTCAGGGACTAACGAGCAGTACTTC. Its translation: CASSQVGSGTNEQYF.

The chain employs TRBV13 and TRBJ2-5; 12 nucleotides align to TRBD2. CDR1 is PRHDT, CDR2 FYEKMQ, per germline (reference sequence). The CDR3 sequence is 16 residues long. V was pared by 5 bases and J by 2 bases, with 6 bases of the junction left unmatched. CDR3 coding DNA: TGTGCCAGCAGCCTTAGCGGACTAGCGGGACAAGAGACCCAGTACTTC. It codes for CASSLSGLAGQETQYF.

CDR3 DNA: TGTGCCAGCAGTACACGGACAGGGGGCTTCTATGGCTACACCTTC. This translates into CASSTRTGGFYGYTF. This chain links TRBV25-1 with TRBJ1-2, with 11 bases aligning to TRBD1. J gave up 4 bases and V 5 bases, and 6 bases lay outside the gene matches. The CDR3 loop spans 15 amino acids. Per the germline V gene, CDR1 is MGHDK and CDR2 is SYGVNS.

The chain uses TRBV5-1 and TRBJ2-7; tentative D call: TRBD1 (6 bases). This CDR3 is 13 amino acids long. From germline, CDR1 is SGHRS and CDR2 YFSETQ. Trimming removed 2 bases at V and 3 bases at J, with 9 bases between. CDR3 sequence: CASSFSRGYEQYF. CDR3 coding DNA: TGCGCCAGCAGCTTCTCCAGGGGCTACGAGCAGTACTTC.

The chain joins TRBV2 to TRBJ2-3; a possible D gene is TRBD2 (6 bases). CDR1 and CDR2 from the germline V gene are SNHLY and FYNNEI. CDR3 size: 14 residues. Trimming left V 5 bases short and J 10 bases short, with 19 bases between. The CDR3 DNA reads as TGTGCCAGCAGTCCTCTCACTGGCGGAGGGGCGCAGTATTTT. It translates to CASSPLTGGGAQYF.

The gene calls are TRBV28 and TRBJ1-3; 11 nucleotides line up with TRBD1. V was pared by 3 bases and J by 2 bases, with 6 bases of the junction left unmatched. Germline values: CDR1 MDHEN, CDR2 SYDVKM. CDR3 length equals 17 residues. The chain's CDR3 is CASSFGRGQGAGNTIYF. CDR3 DNA sequence: TGTGCCAGCAGTTTTGGGCGGGGACAGGGGGCTGGAAACACCATATATTTT.

V usage is TRBV4-2 and J usage is TRBJ1-1; D is ambiguous. The V and J ends lost 0 bases and 6 bases respectively, with 8 bases between them. Germline V CDR1 and CDR2: LGHNA, YNFKEQ. CDR3 size: 13 residues. CDR3 nucleotide sequence: TGTGCCAGCAGCCAAGATGGGCGGGCTGAAGCTTTCTTT. This codes for CASSQDGRAEAFF.